The source of this T cell receptor beta chain is a study of patients and donors after allogeneic stem cell transplantation. TCRdb used MiXCR to reprocess the RT-PCR reads, holding one entry per CDR3 protein. The table shows approximately 160,000 distinct CDR3 sequences, with about 29% occurring only once. This clonotype was seen more than once but under ten times. Sequencing was carried out using blood, either unsorted or a sorted T cell fraction (not recorded which). The sequence was obtained from a human donor who was either an allogeneic HSCT recipient or a stem cell or donor lymphocyte infusion donor (not recorded which). It is not recorded whose cells these are; they may come from a transplant donor.

The CDR3 DNA reads as TGCGCCAGCAGCCAATTGATGACAGATACGCAGTATTTT. It is translated as CASSQLMTDTQYF. The J gene is TRBJ2-3, the V gene TRBV4-3; D is uncertain. CDR1 is LGHNA, CDR2 YSLEER, per germline. Trimming left V 2 bases short and J 3 bases short, with 6 bases between. CDR3 length: 13 amino acids.